Below are 32 T cell receptor beta chains sequenced from a single sample in a study of human T cells and chemical hapten exposure. MiXCR, run by TCRdb on the RACE reads, gives a single entry per CDR3 protein. Of some 110,000 distinct CDR3 sequences listed, approximately 12% are singletons. The sample's time point: pre-sensitization, week 0. Stated treatment: therapeutic diphenylcyclopropenone sensitization with weekly scalp DPC. The source was whole blood, collected in connection with sensitization to the hapten diphenylcyclopropenone (DPC). All receptors come from a woman in her forties or fifties with alopecia areata. Some clones in this sample may be carry-over from other donors' samples.

The chain employs TRBV28 and TRBJ1-1; D uncertain. This CDR3 comprises 11 residues. The V and J ends lost 9 bases and 1 base respectively, with 6 bases between them. Germline CDR1 is MDHEN and CDR2 is SYDVKM. The CDR3 spells CASIGNTEAFF. CDR3 sequence (DNA): TGTGCCAGTATAGGGAACACTGAAGCTTTCTTT.

This clonotype was seen only a few times. The chain joins TRBV2 to TRBJ2-3; D gene ambiguous. This CDR3 region has 11 residues. V dropped 8 bases and J dropped 4 bases, with 7 bases sitting between them. CDR1 is SNHLY, CDR2 FYNNEI, per germline. CDR3 protein: CASAQADTQYF. For the CDR3, the DNA is TGTGCCAGCGCTCAGGCAGATACGCAGTATTTT. Supplemented by reference TRBV2 and TRBJ2-3, the full variable domain reads EPEVTQTPSHQVTQMGQEVILRCVPISNHLYFYWYRQILGQKVEFLVSFYNNEISEKSEIFDDQFSVERPDGSNFTLKIRSTKLEDSAMYFCASAQADTQYFGPGTRLTVL.

The gene calls are TRBV12-3 or TRBV12-4 and TRBJ2-7; TRBD2 matches at 7 bases. The CDR3 contains 13 residues. With V trimmed by 6 bases and J by 2 bases, 4 bases remained unmatched. The CDR3 nucleotides read TGTGCCAGCAGGCCCGGACTAGCCTACGAGCAGTACTTC. Protein sequence: CASRPGLAYEQYF.

Ten or more counts support this clonotype. This chain uses TRBV6-2 or TRBV6-3 with TRBJ1-1; no definite D call. Germline V gene sequence: CDR1 MNHEY, CDR2 SVGEGT. The CDR3 extends over 13 amino acids. V was cut by 2 bases and J by 7 bases, with 11 bases left in between. The CDR3 nucleotides are TGTGCCAGCAGTTACGTTACCGCCTATGAAGCTTTCTTT. It codes for CASSYVTAYEAFF.

This clonotype was seen many times. V is TRBV11-2 and J is TRBJ1-1, with TRBD1 matching 10 bases. The CDR3 runs to 15 residues. The junction had 10 bases not matched to a gene; V was cut back by 3 bases and J by 9 bases. CDR1 and CDR2 (germline): SGHAT, FQNNGV. Here the CDR3 DNA reads TGTGCCAGCAGCTTTGGACTGGGGACAGGGGCCCAAGCTTTCTTT. Translation gives CASSFGLGTGAQAFF.

The gene calls are TRBV7-2 and TRBJ2-3; D is perhaps TRBD1 or TRBD2 (5 bases each). This CDR3 is built from 14 residues. Germline V gives CDR1 SGHTA, CDR2 FQGNSA. V lost 8 bases, J lost 5 bases, and 17 bases lay in between. The CDR3 here is CASLRDRGGDTQYF. In DNA, the CDR3 is TGTGCCAGCTTAAGGGACCGCGGAGGAGATACGCAGTATTTT.

The V and J genes are TRBV2 and TRBJ1-2, with unresolved D. This CDR3 spans 13 amino acids. The germline V gene encodes CDR1 SNHLY and CDR2 FYNNEI. The V end was cut by 1 base, the J end by 4 bases, with 7 bases between. The CDR3 region has the DNA TGTGCCAGCAGTGAAGGCCCCTTCTATGGCTACACCTTC. This encodes CASSEGPFYGYTF.

This clonotype has a handful of counts. Compared with germline, one end of the junction differs, possibly owing to a read error. The chain uses TRBV6-1 and TRBJ1-3; D might be TRBD1 (6 bases). CDR1 is MNHNS, CDR2 SASEGT, per germline. This CDR3 has 14 residues. CDR3 in DNA: TGTGCCAGCAGTGAGATTGGGTCATGGGGGCCACCGAATTTT. Translation: CASSEIGSWGPPNF.

There are a few counts of this clonotype. The V call is TRBV5-4, the J call TRBJ1-1; 8 positions agree with TRBD1. The CDR3 extends over 18 amino acids. V shed 3 bases, J shed 3 bases, and the junction held 16 bases outside the gene matches. Germline V gene sequence: CDR1 SGHNT, CDR2 YYREEE (reference sequence). DNA of the CDR3: TGTGCCAGCAGCTCCCGGGGTGGCAGGGGGCGCGGGTACACTGAAGCTTTCTTT. The encoded protein is CASSSRGGRGRGYTEAFF.

There are a few counts of this clonotype. The V call is TRBV18, the J call TRBJ1-5; tentatively, D is TRBD1 (6 bases). Trimming removed 6 bases from V and 5 bases from J, with 17 bases in between. Germline V gene sequence: CDR1 KGHSH, CDR2 LQKENI. CDR3 length equals 15 residues. The CDR3 coding sequence is TGTGCCAGCTCCGGGGTTGGGGGCCTCCATCAGCCCCAGCATTTT. Its protein product is CASSGVGGLHQPQHF. The full variable domain, rest sourced from reference TRBV18 and TRBJ1-5, is NAGVMQNPRHLVRRRGQEARLRCSPMKGHSHVYWYRQLPEEGLKFMVYLQKENIIDESGMPKERFSAEFPKEGPSILRIQQVVRGDSAAYFCASSGVGGLHQPQHFGDGTRLSIL.

The sample holds many counts of this clonotype. The rearrangement joins TRBV20-1 to TRBJ1-5; D is ambiguous. V was cut by 2 bases and J by 0 bases, with 11 bases left in between. The CDR3 extends over 15 amino acids. The V gene's germline CDR1 is DFQATT and CDR2 SNEGSKA (reference sequence). The CDR3 DNA is TGCAGTGCTAGATGGAGTCAGCCTAGCAATCAGCCCCAGCATTTT. Amino acid sequence: CSARWSQPSNQPQHF.

This clonotype showed up many times. The V and J genes are TRBV20-1 and TRBJ1-2, with D possibly matching TRBD1 (5 bases). Germline V gene lookup returns CDR1 DFQATT and CDR2 SNEGSKA (reference sequence). Trimming removed 6 bases from V and 3 bases from J, with 11 bases in between. The CDR3 runs 12 residues. The CDR3 loop reads CSAREGHYGYTF. The CDR3 nucleotides read TGCAGTGCCAGGGAGGGGCACTATGGCTACACCTTC.

This clonotype has ten or more counts. CDR3 residues: CASSLGTYEQYF. CDR3 DNA sequence: TGTGCCAGCAGCTTGGGGACCTACGAGCAGTACTTC. V is TRBV28 and J is TRBJ2-7, with D hard to call. V gave up 6 bases and J gave up 2 bases, with 8 bases separating them. The CDR3 is 12 amino acids. Germline-derived CDR1 and CDR2 are MDHEN and SYDVKM. The variable domain in full, with the rest retrieved from reference TRBV28 and TRBJ2-7, is DVKVTQSSRYLVKRTGEKVFLECVQDMDHENMFWYRQDPGLGLRLIYFSYDVKMKEKGDIPEGYSVSREKKERFSLILESASTNQTSMYLCASSLGTYEQYFGPGTRLTVT.

The rearrangement uses TRBV24-1 and TRBJ2-1, with D perhaps TRBD2 (6 bases). V was pared by 4 bases and J by 7 bases, with 10 bases between. CDR1 and CDR2 (germline): KGHDR, SFDVKD. The CDR3 sequence is 13 residues long. The CDR3 loop is CATSDFSGNEQFF. The CDR3 DNA reads as TGTGCCACCAGTGACTTCAGCGGGAATGAGCAGTTCTTC.

The rearrangement uses TRBV7-8 and TRBJ1-2; D gene uncertain. From germline, CDR1 is SGHVS and CDR2 FQNEAQ. V shed 2 bases and J shed 5 bases, with 18 bases lying between them. This CDR3 has 16 amino acids. DNA for the CDR3: TGTGCCAGCAGCTTAAGGTCTGGCCACCTACCTTATGGCTACACCTTC. It codes for CASSLRSGHLPYGYTF. Using reference TRBV7-8 and TRBJ1-2 for the parts outside the CDR3, the full variable domain is GAGVSQSPRYKVAKRGQDVALRCDPISGHVSLFWYQQALGQGPEFLTYFQNEAQLDKSGLPSDRFFAERPEGSVSTLKIQRTQQEDSAVYLCASSLRSGHLPYGYTFGSGTRLTVV.

CDR3 amino acids: CSATFGGTYNEQFF. The CDR3 bases are TGCAGTGCTACCTTCGGGGGAACCTACAATGAGCAGTTCTTC. This chain joins TRBV20-1 and TRBJ2-1; the D gene is possibly TRBD2 (6 bases). With 4 bases removed from V and 2 bases from J, the gap between germline ends came to 12 bases. Germline loops: CDR1 DFQATT, CDR2 SNEGSKA (reference sequence). The CDR3 has 14 amino acids.

This clonotype appeared many times. The V and J genes are TRBV5-1 and TRBJ2-7; no firm D call. CDR3 length: 14 residues. CDR1 and CDR2 (germline): SGHRS, YFSETQ. V dropped 0 bases and J dropped 3 bases, with 10 bases sitting between them. The CDR3 DNA follows: TGCGCCAGCAGCTTGGGGTCGGGCGTCTACGAGCAGTACTTC. Translating gives CASSLGSGVYEQYF. The full variable domain, its missing parts supplied by reference TRBV5-1 and TRBJ2-7, is KAGVTQTPRYLIKTRGQQVTLSCSPISGHRSVSWYQQTPGQGLQFLFEYFSETQRNKGNFPGRFSGRQFSNSRSEMNVSTLELGDSALYLCASSLGSGVYEQYFGPGTRLTVT.

Only a few counts were recorded for this clonotype. V gene TRBV3-1 combines with J gene TRBJ2-2; D remains ambiguous. The germline CDR1 and CDR2 sequences are LGHDT and YNNKEL (reference sequence). Trimming took off 1 base at V and 0 bases at J, with 12 bases between the two ends. This CDR3 region has 17 residues. In DNA form, the CDR3 reads TGTGCCAGCAGCCAAGTGGGTATGGCGACGAACACCGGGGAGCTGTTTTTT. Protein sequence: CASSQVGMATNTGELFF.

This chain links TRBV27 with TRBJ2-3, with 8 bases fitting TRBD1. V dropped 7 bases and J dropped 4; count of bases not matched to a gene: 7. There are 14 residues in the CDR3. CDR1 and CDR2 from the germline V gene are MNHEY and SMNVEV (reference sequence). For the CDR3, the DNA is TGTGCCAGCATTCGACAGGGGAGGTCAGATACGCAGTATTTT. This codes for CASIRQGRSDTQYF.

The rearrangement joins TRBV28 to TRBJ2-7; 7 nucleotides align to TRBD1. V lost 6 bases and J lost 7; bases outside the gene matches: 15. The CDR3 has 15 amino acids. The V gene's germline CDR1 is MDHEN and CDR2 SYDVKM. The CDR3 spells CASSTNSPGQREQYF. Here the CDR3 DNA reads TGTGCCAGCAGCACTAATTCCCCGGGACAGAGGGAGCAGTACTTC.

This clonotype was found a few times. The chain couples TRBV11-2 to TRBJ2-1, with a possible D match to TRBD2 (6 bases). Germline loops: CDR1 SGHAT, CDR2 FQNNGV. V was shortened by 7 bases and J by 1 base, with 17 bases between the two germline ends. This CDR3 has 16 residues. CDR3 bases: TGTGCCAGCAAAGATACCCGGGACTTATCCTACAATGAGCAGTTCTTC. Translating gives CASKDTRDLSYNEQFF.

V gene TRBV10-3 combines with J gene TRBJ1-5, with 10 bases fitting TRBD1. After removal of 3 bases from V and 6 bases from J, the junction contained 5 bases not matched to a gene. Looked up from germline, CDR1 is ENHRY and CDR2 is SYGVKD. The CDR3 covers 15 residues. DNA for the CDR3: TGTGCCATCAGTGACAGTGGGACAGGGGCTCAGCCCCAGCATTTT. As protein: CAISDSGTGAQPQHF.

This clonotype was seen more than once but under ten times. J is TRBJ2-1 and V is TRBV7-8; 12 nucleotides align to TRBD2. V shed 5 bases and J 3 bases; nucleotides not matched to a gene: 2. The CDR3 has 15 amino acids. Germline V gene data show CDR1 as SGHVS and CDR2 as FQNEAQ. The CDR3 region has the DNA TGTGCCAGCAGCAGACTAGCGGGAGTCTACAATGAGCAGTTCTTC. Translating it yields CASSRLAGVYNEQFF.

The rearrangement uses TRBV5-1 and TRBJ2-7, with D tentatively TRBD1 or TRBD2 (5 bases each). This CDR3 has 14 amino acids. With 5 bases removed from V and 5 bases from J, the gap between germline ends came to 17 bases. Germline lookup yields CDR1 SGHRS and CDR2 YFSETQ. The CDR3 loop is CASRRGPQGDEQYF. The CDR3 DNA reads as TGCGCCAGCAGAAGGGGACCCCAAGGAGACGAGCAGTACTTC.

This clonotype was counted between two and nine times. The chain recombines TRBV5-1 with TRBJ1-1; D unresolved. This CDR3 comprises 15 residues. With 0 bases removed from V and 4 bases from J, the gap between germline ends came to 13 bases. The germline gives CDR1 SGHRS, CDR2 YFSETQ. Written as DNA, the CDR3 is TGCGCCAGCAGCTTGGACACTATGAGAGGCACTGAAGCTTTCTTT. Amino acid sequence: CASSLDTMRGTEAFF.

The chain carries TRBV9 and TRBJ2-1; 7 bases are shared with TRBD2. The trim removed 4 bases at V and 0 bases at J, leaving 7 bases unmatched. There are 16 residues in the CDR3. Germline CDR1 SGDLS, CDR2 YYNGEE. The CDR3 is CASSPAAGRSYNEQFF. The CDR3 DNA reads TGTGCCAGCAGCCCCGCAGCGGGGCGCTCCTACAATGAGCAGTTCTTC.

This clonotype came up a few times. This chain uses TRBV10-1 with TRBJ1-6; 9 bases agree with TRBD1. The V gene end was trimmed by 2 bases and the J gene end by 7 bases; junction bases not matched to a gene: 0. Germline V gene data show CDR1 as WNHNN and CDR2 as SYGVQD (reference sequence). The CDR3 runs to 14 residues. The CDR3 loop reads CASSEDRGNSPLHF. Here the CDR3 DNA reads TGCGCCAGCAGTGAGGACAGGGGGAATTCACCCCTCCACTTT.

This clonotype came up many times. The rearrangement joins TRBV3-1 to TRBJ1-4; D is possibly TRBD1 (5 bases). Germline V gene sequence: CDR1 LGHDT, CDR2 YNNKEL (reference sequence). The CDR3 has 17 residues. Trimming stripped 1 base from V and 0 bases from J, with 12 bases between. CDR3 nucleotide sequence: TGTGCCAGCAGCCAAGTTGCGGGGACTGCAACTAATGAAAAACTGTTTTTT. Its translation: CASSQVAGTATNEKLFF.

The rearrangement uses TRBV11-2 and TRBJ2-7, with 8 bases fitting TRBD1. Germline values: CDR1 SGHAT, CDR2 FQNNGV. This CDR3 has 15 residues. V lost 3 bases, J lost 0 bases, and 4 bases stayed unmatched. Here the CDR3 DNA reads TGTGCCAGCAGCTTCGGGACAGGTAACTCCTACGAGCAGTACTTC. Translated, it gives CASSFGTGNSYEQYF.

The gene calls are TRBV28 and TRBJ1-2; perhaps TRBD1 as D (6 bases). V lost 6 bases to trimming and J lost 4 bases, with 15 bases between them. Germline CDR1 reads MDHEN; CDR2 reads SYDVKM. The CDR3 contains 14 residues. In DNA form, the CDR3 reads TGTGCCAGCAGGACATCGGACAGCCTCTATGGCTACACCTTC. It yields the protein CASRTSDSLYGYTF.

This clonotype was detected only a few times. V and J are TRBV6-2 or TRBV6-3 and TRBJ1-2; no clear D gene. Germline CDR1 MNHEY, CDR2 SVGEGT. Trimming cost V 7 bases and J 11 bases, with 14 bases left between them. CDR3 length equals 11 residues. DNA of the CDR3: TGTGCCAGCACGTCGGGTAGATATTACACCTTC. It is translated as CASTSGRYYTF.

This clonotype has a count of ten or more. This rearrangement joins TRBV9 to TRBJ2-5; 11 bases align to TRBD1. The CDR3 covers 16 residues. J lost 2 bases, V lost 2 bases, and 5 bases had no gene match. CDR1 is SGDLS, CDR2 YYNGEE, per germline. CDR3 DNA: TGTGCCAGCAGCGTCGGGACAGGGGGGAGGCAAGAGACCCAGTACTTC. Protein sequence: CASSVGTGGRQETQYF.